This T cell receptor beta chain was sequenced in a study of blood T cell repertoires in COVID-19. The germline gives CDR1 MNHNS, CDR2 SASEGT. Trimming pared 8 bases from V and 6 bases from J, leaving 16 bases between. The CDR3 sequence is 13 residues long. This clone was found once. Original processing notes: Reference gene primer amplification gave estimated nucleated cell counts. Generated by immunoSEQ multiplex PCR, the TCRdb table keeps only in-frame clones and is missing some. Clone size and the V and J calls come from that table; the DNA yielded D and trimming. Of 150,000 or so clones listed, around 82% were seen once; the top ten hold around 15%.

Sequenced material: peripheral blood. The receptor comes from a human donor with acute or convalescent COVID-19. The donor label of this sample is uncertain. V is TRBV6-1 and J is TRBJ1-2; D is uncertain. Written as DNA, the CDR3 is TGTGCCAGCCTTCCCCTGGGCGGGGATGGCTACACCTTC. The encoded protein is CASLPLGGDGYTF.